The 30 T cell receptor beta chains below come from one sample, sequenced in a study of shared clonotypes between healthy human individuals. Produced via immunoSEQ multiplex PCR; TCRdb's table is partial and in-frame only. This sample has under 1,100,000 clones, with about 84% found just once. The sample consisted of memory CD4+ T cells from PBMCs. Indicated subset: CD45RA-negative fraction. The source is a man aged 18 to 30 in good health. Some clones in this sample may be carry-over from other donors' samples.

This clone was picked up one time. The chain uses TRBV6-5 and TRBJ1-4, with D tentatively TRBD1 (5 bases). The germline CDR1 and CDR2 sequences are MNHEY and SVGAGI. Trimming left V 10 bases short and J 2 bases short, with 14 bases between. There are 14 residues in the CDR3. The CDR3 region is CATRQRGTNEKLFF. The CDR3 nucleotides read TGTGCCACCAGGCAACGGGGCACTAATGAAAAACTGTTTTTT.

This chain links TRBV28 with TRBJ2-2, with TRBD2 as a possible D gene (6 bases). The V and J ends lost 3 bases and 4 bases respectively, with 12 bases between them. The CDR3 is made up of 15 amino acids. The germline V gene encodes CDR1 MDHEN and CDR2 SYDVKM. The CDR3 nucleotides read TGTGCCAGCAGTTTTCGCGGGGTAACCACCGGGGAGCTGTTTTTT. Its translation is CASSFRGVTTGELFF.

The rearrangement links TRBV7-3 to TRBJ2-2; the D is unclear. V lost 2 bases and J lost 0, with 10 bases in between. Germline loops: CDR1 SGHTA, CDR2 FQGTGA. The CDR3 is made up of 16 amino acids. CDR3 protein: CASSLQAPTNTGELFF. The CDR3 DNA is TGTGCCAGCAGCTTACAAGCTCCCACGAACACCGGGGAGCTGTTTTTT.

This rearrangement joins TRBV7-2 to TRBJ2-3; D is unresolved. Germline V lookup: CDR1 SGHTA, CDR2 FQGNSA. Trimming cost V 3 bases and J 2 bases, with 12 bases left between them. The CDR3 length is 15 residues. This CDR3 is CASSFLATDTDTQYF. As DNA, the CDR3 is TGTGCCAGCAGCTTCCTGGCTACCGACACAGATACGCAGTATTTT.

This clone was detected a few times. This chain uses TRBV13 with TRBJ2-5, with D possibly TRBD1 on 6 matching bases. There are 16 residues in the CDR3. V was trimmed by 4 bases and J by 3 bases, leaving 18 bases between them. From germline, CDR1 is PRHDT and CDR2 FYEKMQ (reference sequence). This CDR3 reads CASSSRLRTAEETQYF. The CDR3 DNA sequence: TGTGCCAGCAGCTCACGGTTACGGACAGCCGAAGAGACCCAGTACTTC.

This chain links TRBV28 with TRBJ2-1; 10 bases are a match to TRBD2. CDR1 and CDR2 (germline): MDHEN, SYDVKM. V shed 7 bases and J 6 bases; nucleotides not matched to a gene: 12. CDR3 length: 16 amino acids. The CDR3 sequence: CASTLPRASGSNEQFF. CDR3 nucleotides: TGTGCCAGCACCCTTCCTCGGGCTAGCGGGAGCAATGAGCAGTTCTTC.

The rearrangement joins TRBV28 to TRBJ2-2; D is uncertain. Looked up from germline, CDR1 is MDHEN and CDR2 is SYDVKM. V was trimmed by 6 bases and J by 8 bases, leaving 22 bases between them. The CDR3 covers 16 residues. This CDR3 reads CASRPVGTTGFGELFF. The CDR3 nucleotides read TGTGCCAGCAGACCGGTGGGAACTACTGGGTTTGGGGAGCTGTTTTTT.

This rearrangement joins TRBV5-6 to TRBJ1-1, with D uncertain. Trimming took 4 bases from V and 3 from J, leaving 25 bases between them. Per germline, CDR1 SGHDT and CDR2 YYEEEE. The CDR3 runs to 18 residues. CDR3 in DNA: TGTGCCAGCAGCGTCCACCCCCTGGGTTCACCTAGGGACACTGAAGCTTTCTTT. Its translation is CASSVHPLGSPRDTEAFF.

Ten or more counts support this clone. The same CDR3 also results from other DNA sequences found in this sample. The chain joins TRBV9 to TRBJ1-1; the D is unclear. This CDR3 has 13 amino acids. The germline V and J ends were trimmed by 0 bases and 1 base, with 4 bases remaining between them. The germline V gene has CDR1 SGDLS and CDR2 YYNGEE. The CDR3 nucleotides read TGTGCCAGCAGCGTAGGCCCGAACACTGAAGCTTTCTTT. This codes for CASSVGPNTEAFF.

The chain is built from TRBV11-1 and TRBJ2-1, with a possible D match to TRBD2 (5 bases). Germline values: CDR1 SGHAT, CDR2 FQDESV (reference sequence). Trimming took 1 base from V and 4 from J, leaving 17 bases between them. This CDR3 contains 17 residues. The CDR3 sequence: CASSLDLTTRGYNEQFF. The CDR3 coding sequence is TGTGCCAGCAGCTTAGATCTAACTACTCGGGGTTACAATGAGCAGTTCTTC. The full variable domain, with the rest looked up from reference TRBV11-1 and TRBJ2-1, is EAEVAQSPRYKITEKSQAVAFWCDPISGHATLYWYRQILGQGPELLVQFQDESVVDDSQLPKDRFSAERLKGVDSTLKIQPAELGDSAMYLCASSLDLTTRGYNEQFFGPGTRLTVL.

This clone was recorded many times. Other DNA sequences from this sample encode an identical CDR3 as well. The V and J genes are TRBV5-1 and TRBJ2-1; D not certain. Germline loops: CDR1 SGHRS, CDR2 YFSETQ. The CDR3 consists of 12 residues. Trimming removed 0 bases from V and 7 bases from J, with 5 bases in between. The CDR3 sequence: CASSLAGNEQFF. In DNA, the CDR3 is TGCGCCAGCAGCTTGGCTGGGAATGAGCAGTTCTTC.

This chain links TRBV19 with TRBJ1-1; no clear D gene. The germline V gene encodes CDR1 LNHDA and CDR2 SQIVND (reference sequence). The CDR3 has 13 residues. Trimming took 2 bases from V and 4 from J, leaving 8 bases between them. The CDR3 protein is CASSIRLATEAFF. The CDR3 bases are TGTGCCAGTAGTATAAGGCTGGCCACTGAAGCTTTCTTT.

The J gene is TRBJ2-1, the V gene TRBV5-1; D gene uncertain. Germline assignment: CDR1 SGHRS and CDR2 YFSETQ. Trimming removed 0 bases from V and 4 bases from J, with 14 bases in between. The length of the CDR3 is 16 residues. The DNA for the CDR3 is TGCGCCAGCAGCTTGGCCGTGTCTAGAATATACAATGAGCAGTTCTTC. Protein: CASSLAVSRIYNEQFF.

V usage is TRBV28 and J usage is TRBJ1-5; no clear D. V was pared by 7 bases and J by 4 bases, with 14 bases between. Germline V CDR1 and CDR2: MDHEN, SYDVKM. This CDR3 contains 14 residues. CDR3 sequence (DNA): TGTGCCAGCACCCTCCCAATGGGAAATCAGCCCCAGCATTTT. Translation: CASTLPMGNQPQHF. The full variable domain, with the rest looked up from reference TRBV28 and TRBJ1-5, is DVKVTQSSRYLVKRTGEKVFLECVQDMDHENMFWYRQDPGLGLRLIYFSYDVKMKEKGDIPEGYSVSREKKERFSLILESASTNQTSMYLCASTLPMGNQPQHFGDGTRLSIL.

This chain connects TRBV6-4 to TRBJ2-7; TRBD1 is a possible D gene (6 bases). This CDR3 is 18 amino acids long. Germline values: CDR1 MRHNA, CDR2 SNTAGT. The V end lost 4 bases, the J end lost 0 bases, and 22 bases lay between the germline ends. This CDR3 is CASSARQDNIQSSYEQYF. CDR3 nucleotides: TGTGCCAGCAGTGCGAGACAGGACAACATCCAAAGCTCCTACGAGCAGTACTTC.

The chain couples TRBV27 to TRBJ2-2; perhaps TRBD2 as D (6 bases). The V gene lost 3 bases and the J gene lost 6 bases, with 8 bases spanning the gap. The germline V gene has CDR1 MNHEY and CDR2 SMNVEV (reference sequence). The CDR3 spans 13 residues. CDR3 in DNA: TGTGCCAGCAGTTTCGGGGAGGCCGGGGAGCTGTTTTTT. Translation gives CASSFGEAGELFF.

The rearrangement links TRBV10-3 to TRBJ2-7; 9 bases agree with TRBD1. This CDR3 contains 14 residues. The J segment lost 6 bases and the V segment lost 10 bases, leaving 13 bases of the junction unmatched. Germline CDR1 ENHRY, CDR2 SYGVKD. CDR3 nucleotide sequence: TGTGCCACTGGTGGAGGGACAGGGATAGGCGAGCAGTACTTC. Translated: CATGGGTGIGEQYF.

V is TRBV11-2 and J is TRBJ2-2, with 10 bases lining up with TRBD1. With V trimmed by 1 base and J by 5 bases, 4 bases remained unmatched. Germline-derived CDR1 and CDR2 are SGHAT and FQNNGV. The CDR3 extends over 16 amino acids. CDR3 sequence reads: CASSLGQGAGTGELFF. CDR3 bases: TGTGCCAGCAGCTTAGGACAGGGGGCAGGAACCGGGGAGCTGTTTTTT.

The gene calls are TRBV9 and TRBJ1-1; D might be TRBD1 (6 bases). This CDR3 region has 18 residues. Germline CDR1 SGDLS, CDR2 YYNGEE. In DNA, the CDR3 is TGTGATAAGAGCCAGCCAGTCGTGTTGGGGGGCAAAGGCACTGAAGCTTTCTTT. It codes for CDKSQPVVLGGKGTEAFF.

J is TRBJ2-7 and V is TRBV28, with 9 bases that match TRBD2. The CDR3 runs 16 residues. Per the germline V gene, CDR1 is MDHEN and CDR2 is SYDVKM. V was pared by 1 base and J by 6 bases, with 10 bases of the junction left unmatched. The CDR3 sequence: CASSLFSAGGRTEQYF. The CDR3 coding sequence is TGTGCCAGCAGTTTATTCTCCGCGGGGGGGAGGACCGAGCAGTACTTC. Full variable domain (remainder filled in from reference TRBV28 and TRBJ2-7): DVKVTQSSRYLVKRTGEKVFLECVQDMDHENMFWYRQDPGLGLRLIYFSYDVKMKEKGDIPEGYSVSREKKERFSLILESASTNQTSMYLCASSLFSAGGRTEQYFGPGTRLTVT.

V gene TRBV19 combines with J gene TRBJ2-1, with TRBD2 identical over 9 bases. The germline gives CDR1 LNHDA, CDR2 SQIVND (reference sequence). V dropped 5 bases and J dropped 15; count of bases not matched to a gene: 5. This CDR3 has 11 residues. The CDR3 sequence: CASSSREGRFF. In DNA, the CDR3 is TGTGCCAGTAGTTCGCGGGAGGGGCGGTTCTTC.

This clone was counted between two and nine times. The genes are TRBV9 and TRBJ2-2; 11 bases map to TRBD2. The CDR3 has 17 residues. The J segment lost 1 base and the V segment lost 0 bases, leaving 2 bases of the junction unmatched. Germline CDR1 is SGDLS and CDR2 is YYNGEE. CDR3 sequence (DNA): TGTGCCAGCAGCGTAGGACTAGCGGGGATGAACACCGGGGAGCTGTTTTTT. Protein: CASSVGLAGMNTGELFF. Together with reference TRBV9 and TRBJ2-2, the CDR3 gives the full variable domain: DSGVTQTPKHLITATGQRVTLRCSPRSGDLSVYWYQQSLDQGLQFLIQYYNGEERAKGNILERFSAQQFPDLHSELNLSSLELGDSALYFCASSVGLAGMNTGELFFGEGSRLTVL.

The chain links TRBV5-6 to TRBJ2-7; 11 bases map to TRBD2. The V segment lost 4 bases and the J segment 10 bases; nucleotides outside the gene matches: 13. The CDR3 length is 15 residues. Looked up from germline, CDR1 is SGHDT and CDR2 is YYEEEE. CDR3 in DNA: TGTGCCAGCAGCCTCGGAGGAGGACTAGCGGGTTTACAGTACTTC. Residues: CASSLGGGLAGLQYF.

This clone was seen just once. The CDR3 spells CASSSRDFRGEKLFF. The CDR3 DNA is TGTGCCAGCAGTTCCCGGGACTTCAGGGGGGAAAAACTGTTTTTT. J is TRBJ1-4 and V is TRBV6-1; 7 positions match TRBD1. There are 15 residues in the CDR3. The germline V gene has CDR1 MNHNS and CDR2 SASEGT. V lost 5 bases to trimming and J lost 8 bases; unmatched junction nucleotides: 11.

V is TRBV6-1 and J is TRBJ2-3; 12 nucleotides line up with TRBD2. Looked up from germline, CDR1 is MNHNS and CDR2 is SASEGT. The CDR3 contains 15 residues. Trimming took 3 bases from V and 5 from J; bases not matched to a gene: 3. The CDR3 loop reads CASSDRLAGVDTQYF. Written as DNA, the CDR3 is TGTGCCAGCAGTGACCGACTAGCGGGAGTAGATACGCAGTATTTT.

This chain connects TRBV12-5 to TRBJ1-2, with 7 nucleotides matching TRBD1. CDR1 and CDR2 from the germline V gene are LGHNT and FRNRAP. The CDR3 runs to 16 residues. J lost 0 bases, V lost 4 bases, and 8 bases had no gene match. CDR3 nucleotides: TGTGCTAGTGGTTCTACCGGGACAGTAACTAACTATGGCTACACCTTC. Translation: CASGSTGTVTNYGYTF.

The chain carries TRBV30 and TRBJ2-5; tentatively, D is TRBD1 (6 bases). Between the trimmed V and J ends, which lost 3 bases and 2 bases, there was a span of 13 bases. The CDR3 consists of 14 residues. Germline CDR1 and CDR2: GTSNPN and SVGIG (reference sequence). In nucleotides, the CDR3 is TGTGCCTGGAGAAAATCAGGGGTTCAAGAGACCCAGTACTTC. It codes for CAWRKSGVQETQYF.

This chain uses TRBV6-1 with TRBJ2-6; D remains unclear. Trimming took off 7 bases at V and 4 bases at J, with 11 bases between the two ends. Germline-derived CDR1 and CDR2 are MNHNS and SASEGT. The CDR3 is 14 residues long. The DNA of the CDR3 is TGTGCCAGCATTCGAAAGGAAGGGGCCAACGTCCTGACTTTC. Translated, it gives CASIRKEGANVLTF.

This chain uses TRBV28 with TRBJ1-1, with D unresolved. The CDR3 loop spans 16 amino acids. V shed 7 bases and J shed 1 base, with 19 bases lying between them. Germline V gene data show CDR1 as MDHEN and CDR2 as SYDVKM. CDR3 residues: CASTLRRLFANTEAFF. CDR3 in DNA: TGTGCCAGCACTCTTCGACGGCTATTCGCGAACACTGAAGCTTTCTTT.

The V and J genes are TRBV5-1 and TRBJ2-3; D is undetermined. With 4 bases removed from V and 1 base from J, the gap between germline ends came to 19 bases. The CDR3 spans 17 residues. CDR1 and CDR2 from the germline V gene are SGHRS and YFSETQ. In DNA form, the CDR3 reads TGCGCCAGCAGCCGGTCTGACCTTCTTCCGGGCACAGATACGCAGTATTTT. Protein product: CASSRSDLLPGTDTQYF.